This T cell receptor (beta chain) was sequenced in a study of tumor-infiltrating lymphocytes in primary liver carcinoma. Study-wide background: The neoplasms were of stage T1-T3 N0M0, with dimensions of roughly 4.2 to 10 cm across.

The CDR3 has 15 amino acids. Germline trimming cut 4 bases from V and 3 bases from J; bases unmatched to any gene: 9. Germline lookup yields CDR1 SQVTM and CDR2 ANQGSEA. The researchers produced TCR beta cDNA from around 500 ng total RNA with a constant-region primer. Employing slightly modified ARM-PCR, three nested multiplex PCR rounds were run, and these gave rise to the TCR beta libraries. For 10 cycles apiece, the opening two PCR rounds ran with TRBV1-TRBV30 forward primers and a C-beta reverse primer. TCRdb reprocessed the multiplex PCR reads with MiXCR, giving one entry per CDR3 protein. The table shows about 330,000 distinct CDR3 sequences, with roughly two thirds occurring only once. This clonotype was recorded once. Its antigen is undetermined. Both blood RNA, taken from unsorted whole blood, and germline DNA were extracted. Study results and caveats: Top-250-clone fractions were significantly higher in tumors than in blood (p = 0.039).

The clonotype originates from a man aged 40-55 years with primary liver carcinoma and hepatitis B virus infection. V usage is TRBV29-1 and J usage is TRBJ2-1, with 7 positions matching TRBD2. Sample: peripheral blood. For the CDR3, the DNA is TGCAGCGTTGTGGGGGGGGGAGGCCACTACAATGAGCAGTTCTTC. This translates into CSVVGGGGHYNEQFF.